The sequence of this T cell receptor beta chain was determined in a study of cytomegalovirus exposure and HLA in healthy donors. The CDR3 is 16 amino acids. Trimming pared 3 bases from V and 3 bases from J, leaving 15 bases between. CDR1 and CDR2 from the germline V gene are LNHDA and SQIVND (reference sequence). This table comes from immunoSEQ multiplex PCR, and its TCRdb copy is limited to in-frame clones, with some not included. This sample has approximately 210,000 clones, with around 88% found just once. The origin of this receptor is a woman aged 18-29 years in good health and CMV-seronegative. The chain joins TRBV19 to TRBJ2-1; D remains unclear. Sequencing was carried out using PBMCs. The CDR3 reads CASSIVSPAYYNEQFF. In DNA form, the CDR3 reads TGTGCCAGTAGTATTGTGAGCCCCGCGTACTACAATGAGCAGTTCTTC.